A single T cell receptor (beta chain) is shown here with its context. Its antigen is not known. The data stem from a study of CD8+ T cells in alopecia areata. General observations from the study: Alopecia totalis/universalis scalp especially showed more expanded CD8+ clones than normal scalp.

J was trimmed by 5 bases and V by 6 bases; bases with no gene match: 6. Germline V CDR1 and CDR2: SNHLY, FYNNEI. The CDR3 extends over 13 amino acids. Sequencing templates came from extracted RNA that was reverse transcribed into cDNA. TCRdb keeps only in-frame clones here, not all; method: immunoSEQ multiplex PCR. The repertoire holds around 190,000 clones, with 64% as singletons. Treatment denoted: oral pan-JAK inhibitor, 5-10 mg twice daily. This sample comprised CD4+ T cells sorted from blood, obtained around week 50, from a patient treated with tofacitinib. The V and J genes are TRBV2 and TRBJ2-5; 7 positions match TRBD1. The TCR originated in a human donor with alopecia areata. In DNA, the CDR3 is TGTGCCAGCAGAGAGACAGGGAAGGAGACCCAGTACTTC. Its translation is CASRETGKETQYF.